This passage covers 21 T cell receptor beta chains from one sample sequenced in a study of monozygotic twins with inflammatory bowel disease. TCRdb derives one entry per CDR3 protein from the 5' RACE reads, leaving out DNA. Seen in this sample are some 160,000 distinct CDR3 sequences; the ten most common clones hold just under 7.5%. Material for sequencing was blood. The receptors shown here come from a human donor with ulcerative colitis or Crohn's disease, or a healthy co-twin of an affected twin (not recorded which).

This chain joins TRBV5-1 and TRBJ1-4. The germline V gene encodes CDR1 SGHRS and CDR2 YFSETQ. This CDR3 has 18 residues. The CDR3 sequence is CASSLGLRATTTNEKLFF.

CDR3 sequence reads: CASSYSPLAGGVQETQYF. The chain combines TRBV5-6 with TRBJ2-5; the TCRdb D gene call, TRBD2, has no DNA to confirm it. Germline-derived CDR1 and CDR2 are SGHDT and YYEEEE. The CDR3 contains 18 residues.

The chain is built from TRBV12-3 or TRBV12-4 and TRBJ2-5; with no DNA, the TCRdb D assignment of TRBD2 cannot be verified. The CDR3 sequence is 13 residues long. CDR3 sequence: CASSLSPQETQYF.

The CDR3 sequence is CASLLAGANEQYF. V gene TRBV3-1 combines with J gene TRBJ2-7; the TCRdb call, TRBD2, lacks DNA for checking. CDR1 and CDR2 (germline): LGHDT, YNNKEL (reference sequence). The CDR3 loop spans 13 amino acids.

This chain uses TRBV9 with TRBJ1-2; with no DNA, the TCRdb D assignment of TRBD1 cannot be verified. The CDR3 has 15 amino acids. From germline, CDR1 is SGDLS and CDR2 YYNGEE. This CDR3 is CASSGGQGPSYGYTF.

The CDR3 protein is CATSDLESAMNSNYGYTF. The chain recombines TRBV24-1 with TRBJ1-2. In germline, CDR1 is KGHDR, CDR2 SFDVKD. The CDR3 runs to 18 residues.

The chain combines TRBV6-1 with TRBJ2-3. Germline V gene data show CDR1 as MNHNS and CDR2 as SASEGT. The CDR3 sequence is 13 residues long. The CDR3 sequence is CASDSWGSTTQYF.

The CDR3 sequence: CAISSSGTPMGNQPQHF. The chain recombines TRBV10-3 with TRBJ1-5; the D call of TRBD1 rests on TCRdb alone, since no DNA is present to check it. Germline assignment: CDR1 ENHRY and CDR2 SYGVKD. The CDR3 runs to 17 residues.

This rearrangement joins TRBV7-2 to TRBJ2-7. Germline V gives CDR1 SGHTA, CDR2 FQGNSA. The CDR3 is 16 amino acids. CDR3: CASSLPPAISSYEQYF.

CDR3 amino acids: CASSLYDRDLNIQYF. The chain carries TRBV5-6 and TRBJ2-4; with no DNA, the TCRdb D assignment of TRBD1 cannot be verified. The CDR3 length is 15 residues. Per germline, CDR1 SGHDT and CDR2 YYEEEE. Looking up the rest from reference TRBV5-6 and TRBJ2-4 gives the full variable domain: DAGVTQSPTHLIKTRGQQVTLRCSPKSGHDTVSWYQQALGQGPQFIFQYYEEEERQRGNFPDRFSGHQFPNYSSELNVNALLLGDSALYLCASSLYDRDLNIQYFGAGTRLSVL.

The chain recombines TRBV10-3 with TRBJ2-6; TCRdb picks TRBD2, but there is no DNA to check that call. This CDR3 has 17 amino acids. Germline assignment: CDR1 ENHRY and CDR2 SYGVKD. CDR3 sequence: CAIRSGSFLSGANVLTF.

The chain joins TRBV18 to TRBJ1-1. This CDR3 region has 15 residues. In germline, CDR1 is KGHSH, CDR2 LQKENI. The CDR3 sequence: CASSPQGVTNTEAFF.

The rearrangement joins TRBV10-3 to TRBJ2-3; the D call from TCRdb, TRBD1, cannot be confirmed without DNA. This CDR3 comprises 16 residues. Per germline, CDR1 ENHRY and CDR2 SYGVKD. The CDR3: CAINRGQSSSTDTQYF.

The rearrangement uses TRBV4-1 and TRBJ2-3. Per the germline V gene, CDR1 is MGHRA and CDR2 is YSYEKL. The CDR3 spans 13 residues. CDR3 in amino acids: CASSPLDTDTQYF.

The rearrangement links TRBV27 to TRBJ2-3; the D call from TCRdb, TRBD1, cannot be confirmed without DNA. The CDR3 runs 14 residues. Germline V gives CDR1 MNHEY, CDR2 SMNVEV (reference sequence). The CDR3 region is CATSLGGHTDTQYF.

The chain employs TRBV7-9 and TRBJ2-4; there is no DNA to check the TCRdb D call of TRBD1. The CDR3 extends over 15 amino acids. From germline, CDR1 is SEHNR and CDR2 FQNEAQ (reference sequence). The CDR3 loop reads CASSGTGTVSNIQYF.

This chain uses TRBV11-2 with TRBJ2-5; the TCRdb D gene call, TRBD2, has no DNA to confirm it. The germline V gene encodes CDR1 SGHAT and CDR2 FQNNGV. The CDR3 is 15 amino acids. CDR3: CASSLGLAGGKTQYF.

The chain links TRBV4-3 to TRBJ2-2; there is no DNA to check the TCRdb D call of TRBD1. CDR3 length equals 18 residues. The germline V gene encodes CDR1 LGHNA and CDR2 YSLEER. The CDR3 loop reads CASSQAYRGGALTGELFF.

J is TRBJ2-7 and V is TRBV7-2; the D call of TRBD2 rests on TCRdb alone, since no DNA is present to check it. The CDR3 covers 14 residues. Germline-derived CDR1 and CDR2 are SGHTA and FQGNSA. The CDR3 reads CASSLEGLAGEGYF.

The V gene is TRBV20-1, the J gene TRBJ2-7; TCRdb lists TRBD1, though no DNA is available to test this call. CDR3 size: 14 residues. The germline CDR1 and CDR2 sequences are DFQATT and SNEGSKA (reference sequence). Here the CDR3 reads CSALPGARNYEQYF.

CDR3 sequence reads: CASSLAQGGNSPLHF. This chain joins TRBV5-1 and TRBJ1-6; TCRdb's D gene call, TRBD1, goes unchecked for lack of DNA. This CDR3 has 15 residues. The germline CDR1 and CDR2 sequences are SGHRS and YFSETQ.